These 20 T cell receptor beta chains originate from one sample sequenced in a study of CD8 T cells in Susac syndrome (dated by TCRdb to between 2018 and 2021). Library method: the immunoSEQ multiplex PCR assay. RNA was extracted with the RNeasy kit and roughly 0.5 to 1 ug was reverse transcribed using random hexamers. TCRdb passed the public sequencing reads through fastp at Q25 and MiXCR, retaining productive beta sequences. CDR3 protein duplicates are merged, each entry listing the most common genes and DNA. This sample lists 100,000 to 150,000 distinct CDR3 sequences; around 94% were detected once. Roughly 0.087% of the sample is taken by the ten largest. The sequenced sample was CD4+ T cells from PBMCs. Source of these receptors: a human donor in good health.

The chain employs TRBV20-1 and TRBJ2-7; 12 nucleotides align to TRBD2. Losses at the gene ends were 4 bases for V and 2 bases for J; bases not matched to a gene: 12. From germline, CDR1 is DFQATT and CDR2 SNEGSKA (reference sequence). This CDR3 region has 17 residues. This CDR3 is CSAMAGLAGVSAYEQYF. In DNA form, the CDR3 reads TGCAGTGCTATGGCGGGACTAGCGGGCGTATCAGCCTACGAGCAGTACTTC.

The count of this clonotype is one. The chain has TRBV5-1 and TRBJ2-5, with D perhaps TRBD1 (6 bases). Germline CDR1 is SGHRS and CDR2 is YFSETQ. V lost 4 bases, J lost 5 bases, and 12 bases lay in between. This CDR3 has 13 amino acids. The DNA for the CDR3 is TGCGCCAGCAGCCGAATTACAGGGGAGACCCAGTACTTC. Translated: CASSRITGETQYF.

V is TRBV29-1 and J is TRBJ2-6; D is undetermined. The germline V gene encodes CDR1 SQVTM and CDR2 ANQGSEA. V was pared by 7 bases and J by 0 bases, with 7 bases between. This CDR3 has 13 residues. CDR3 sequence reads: CSAGNSGANVLTF. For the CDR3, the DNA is TGCAGCGCTGGAAACTCTGGGGCCAACGTCCTGACTTTC.

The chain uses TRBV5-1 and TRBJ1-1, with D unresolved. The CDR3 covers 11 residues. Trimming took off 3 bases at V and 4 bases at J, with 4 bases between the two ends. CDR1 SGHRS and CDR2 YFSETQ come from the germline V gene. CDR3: CASSSTTEAFF. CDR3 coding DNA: TGCGCCAGCAGCTCCACCACTGAAGCTTTCTTT.

The CDR3 coding sequence is TGCAGCGTTGAACTGGCTAGAAGCACAGATACGCAGTATTTT. It encodes CSVELARSTDTQYF. The chain is built from TRBV29-1 and TRBJ2-3; D unclear. V was cut by 2 bases and J by 0 bases, with 9 bases left in between. The CDR3 is 14 residues long. Germline-derived CDR1 and CDR2 are SQVTM and ANQGSEA.

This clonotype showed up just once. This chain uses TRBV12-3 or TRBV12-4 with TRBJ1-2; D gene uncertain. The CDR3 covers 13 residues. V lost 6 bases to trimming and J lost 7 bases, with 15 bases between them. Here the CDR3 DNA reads TGTGCCAGCAGAGAGCGAGAAGAGGGTGGCTACACCTTC. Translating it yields CASREREEGGYTF.

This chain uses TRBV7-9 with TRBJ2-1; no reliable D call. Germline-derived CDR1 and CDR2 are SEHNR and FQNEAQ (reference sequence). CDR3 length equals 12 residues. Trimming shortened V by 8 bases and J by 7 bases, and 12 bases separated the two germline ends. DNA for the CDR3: TGTGCCAGCGGGCGCCTGGGAAATGAGCAGTTCTTC. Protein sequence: CASGRLGNEQFF.

In DNA form, the CDR3 reads TGTGCCAGCAGCTTTCCCGGGGACCCCTACAATGAGCAGTTCTTC. Translating gives CASSFPGDPYNEQFF. V usage is TRBV5-6 and J usage is TRBJ2-1; either TRBD1 or TRBD2 may fit D (5 bases each). V was clipped by 2 bases and J by 2 bases, with 11 bases between them. CDR3 length equals 15 residues. Germline loops: CDR1 SGHDT, CDR2 YYEEEE. Full variable domain (rest looked up from reference TRBV5-6 and TRBJ2-1): DAGVTQSPTHLIKTRGQQVTLRCSPKSGHDTVSWYQQALGQGPQFIFQYYEEEERQRGNFPDRFSGHQFPNYSSELNVNALLLGDSALYLCASSFPGDPYNEQFFGPGTRLTVL.

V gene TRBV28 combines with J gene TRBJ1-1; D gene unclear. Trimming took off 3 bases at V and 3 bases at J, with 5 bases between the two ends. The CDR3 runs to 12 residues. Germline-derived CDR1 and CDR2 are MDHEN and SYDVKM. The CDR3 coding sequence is TGTGCCAGCAGTTTGGTGGACACTGAAGCTTTCTTT. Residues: CASSLVDTEAFF.

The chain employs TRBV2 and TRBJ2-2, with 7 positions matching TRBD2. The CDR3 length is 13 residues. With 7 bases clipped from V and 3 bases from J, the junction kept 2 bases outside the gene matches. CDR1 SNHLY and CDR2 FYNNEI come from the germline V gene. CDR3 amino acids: CASTRGYTGELFF. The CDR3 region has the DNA TGTGCCAGCACGCGGGGGTACACCGGGGAGCTGTTTTTT.

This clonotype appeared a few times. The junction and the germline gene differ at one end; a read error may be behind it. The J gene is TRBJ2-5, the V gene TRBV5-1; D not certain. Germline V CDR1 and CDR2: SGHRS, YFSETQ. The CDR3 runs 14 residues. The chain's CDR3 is CASSLVGTQETQYF. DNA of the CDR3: TGTGCCAGCAGCTTAGTCGGAACCCAAGAGACCCAGTACTTC.

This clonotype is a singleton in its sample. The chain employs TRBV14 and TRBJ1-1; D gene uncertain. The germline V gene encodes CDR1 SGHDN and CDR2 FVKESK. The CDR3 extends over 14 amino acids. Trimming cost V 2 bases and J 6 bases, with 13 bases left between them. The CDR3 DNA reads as TGTGCCAGCAGCCAATTTGGGCGTCCGGCTGAAGCTTTCTTT. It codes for CASSQFGRPAEAFF. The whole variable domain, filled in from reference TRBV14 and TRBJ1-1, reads EAGVTQFPSHSVIEKGQTVTLRCDPISGHDNLYWYRRVMGKEIKFLLHFVKESKQDESGMPNNRFLAERTGGTYSTLKVQPAELEDSGVYFCASSQFGRPAEAFFGQGTRLTVV.

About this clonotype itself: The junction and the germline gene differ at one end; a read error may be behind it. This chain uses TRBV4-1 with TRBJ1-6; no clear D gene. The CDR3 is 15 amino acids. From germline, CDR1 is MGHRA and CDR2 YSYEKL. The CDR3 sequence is CASNQMGAYNSPLHF. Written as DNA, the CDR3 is TGCGCCAGCAACCAAATGGGTGCCTATAATTCACCCCTCCACTTT.

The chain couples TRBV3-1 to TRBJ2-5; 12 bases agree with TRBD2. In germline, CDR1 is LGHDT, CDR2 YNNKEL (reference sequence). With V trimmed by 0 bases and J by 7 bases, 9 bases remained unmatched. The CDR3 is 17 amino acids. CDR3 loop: CASSQEVTSGSLVTQYF. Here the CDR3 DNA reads TGTGCCAGCAGCCAAGAAGTGACTAGCGGGAGTTTGGTGACCCAGTACTTC.

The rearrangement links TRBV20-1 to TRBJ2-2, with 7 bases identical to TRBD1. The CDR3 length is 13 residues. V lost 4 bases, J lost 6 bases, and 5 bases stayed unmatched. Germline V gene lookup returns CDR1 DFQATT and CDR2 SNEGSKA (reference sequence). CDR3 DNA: TGCAGTGCTAAACAGGGGAAAGCCGGGGAGCTGTTTTTT. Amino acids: CSAKQGKAGELFF.

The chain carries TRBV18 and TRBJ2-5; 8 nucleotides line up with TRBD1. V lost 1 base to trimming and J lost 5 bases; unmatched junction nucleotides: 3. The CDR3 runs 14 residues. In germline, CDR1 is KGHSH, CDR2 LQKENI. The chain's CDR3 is CASSPLQGAETQYF. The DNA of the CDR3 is TGTGCCAGCTCACCACTCCAGGGGGCCGAGACCCAGTACTTC.

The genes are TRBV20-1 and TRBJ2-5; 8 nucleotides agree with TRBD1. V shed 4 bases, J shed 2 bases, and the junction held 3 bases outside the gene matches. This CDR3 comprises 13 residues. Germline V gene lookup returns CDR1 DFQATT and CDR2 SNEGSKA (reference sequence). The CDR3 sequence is CSAKRTGQETQYF. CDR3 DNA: TGCAGTGCTAAGCGGACAGGGCAAGAGACCCAGTACTTC.

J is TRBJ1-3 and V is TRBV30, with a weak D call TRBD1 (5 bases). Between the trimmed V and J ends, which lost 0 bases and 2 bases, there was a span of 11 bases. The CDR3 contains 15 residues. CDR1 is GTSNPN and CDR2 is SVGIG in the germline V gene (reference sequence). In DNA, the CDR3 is TGTGCCTGGAGTGTCTGGACATATCCTGGAAACACCATATATTTT. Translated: CAWSVWTYPGNTIYF.

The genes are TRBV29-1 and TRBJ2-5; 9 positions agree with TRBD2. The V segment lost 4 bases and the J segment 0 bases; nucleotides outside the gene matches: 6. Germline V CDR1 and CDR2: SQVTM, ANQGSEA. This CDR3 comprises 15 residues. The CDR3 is CSVAPAGGYQETQYF. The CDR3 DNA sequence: TGCAGCGTTGCCCCAGCGGGAGGATACCAAGAGACCCAGTACTTC.

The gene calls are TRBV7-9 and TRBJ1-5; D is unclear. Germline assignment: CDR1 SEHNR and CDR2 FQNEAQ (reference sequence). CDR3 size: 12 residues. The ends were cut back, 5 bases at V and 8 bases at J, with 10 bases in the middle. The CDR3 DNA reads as TGTGCCAGCAGCCTAGACCTGGAGCCCCAGCATTTT. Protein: CASSLDLEPQHF.